This TCR beta chain emerged from a study of blood T cell repertoires in COVID-19 (dated by TCRdb to about 2020). A note on the overall study: Samples covering the acute and convalescent phases of COVID-19 were provided by collaborators in the United States, Italy and Spain. The samples were drawn from the first 160 participants of the ongoing ImmuneRACE study and from under 1,500 subjects provided by 6 global collaborators. The repertoires were released in a freely available public database meant as a resource for research on the immune response to SARS-CoV-2. Subjects who had been exposed to COVID-19, were actively infected with it, or had recovered from it provided the deeply sampled blood TCRbeta repertoires that made up the dataset. The prospective study material was composed of cDNA or gDNA derived from T cells, B-cell-depleted T cells, or PBMCs. Where available, HLA class I and class II types were taken from metadata supplied by the sample provider and were not determined by assay-based typing. Nearly every sample came with metadata listing a de-identified subject ID, COVID-19 status, age in years and sex.

The immunoSEQ Assay, a bias-controlled multiplex PCR, was used to amplify TCRbeta CDR3 regions from genomic DNA. On the study's bioinformatics: The number of nucleated cells in each sample was estimated by amplification of reference gene primers within the assay. Sequence reads were collapsed and filtered to measure the absolute abundance of every unique TCRbeta CDR3 rearrangement. For each sample, productive Simpson clonality was calculated as the square root of Simpson's diversity index over productive rearrangements. TCRdb mirrors the immuneACCESS table, restricted to in-frame sequences. Some clones are absent from its copies; in checked studies, under half trace to an unresolved V gene, and the reason for the others is unknown. The V and J calls and clone size were taken over from that table, and D and trimming were inferred from the DNA. In all, the sample holds 200,000 to 250,000 clones, and over 70% of those were seen once. Of the sample, approximately 2.9% falls within the top ten clones.

This clone has a single count. The clone's antigen remains unknown. It has no much larger one-base neighbor in the sample; base qualities were not kept. What the authors observed across the whole study: How much clinical and demographic metadata was included differed by source and by participant, and the metadata was provided uncurated.

Via the germline V gene, CDR1 is MDHEN and CDR2 SYDVKM. The CDR3, from cysteine to phenylalanine, totals 13 residues. The kept DNA is CDR3 alone, 39 bases in frame from the first base. The V and J ends are trimmed by 6 bases and 5 bases, leaving 10 bases between them. Whole blood was collected in K2EDTA tubes by collaborating institutions according to the institutions' own protocols. For TCRbeta analysis, collaborators shipped samples as frozen whole blood, isolated PBMCs, or DNA extracted from either of those sample types. The sequencing sample was made of peripheral blood. The receptor comes from a man aged 50-60 years with active or convalescent COVID-19. The receptor chain draws on TRBV28 and TRBJ1-4; a tentative D call is TRBD1 (5 bases match). The CDR3 amino acid sequence is: CASSRALNEKLFF. The sequence in DNA is TGTGCCAGCAGCAGGGCGTTGAATGAAAAACTGTTTTTT.